Below, 16 T cell receptor beta chains from the same sample are listed, as sequenced in a study of blood T cell repertoires in COVID-19. Generated by immunoSEQ multiplex PCR, the TCRdb table keeps only in-frame clones and is missing some. The table records a few hundred thousand clones, approximately 80% of them present only once. The material sequenced was PBMCs or T cells enriched from blood (not recorded which). The receptors were gathered from a woman aged 40 to 55 with acute COVID-19.

This chain connects TRBV30 to TRBJ1-2; TRBD1 might be the D (6 bases). Per germline, CDR1 GTSNPN and CDR2 SVGIG (reference sequence). The CDR3 spans 15 residues. V dropped 3 bases and J dropped 4 bases, with 18 bases sitting between them. CDR3 DNA: TGTGCCTGGAGATCCCCCTGGGGGGGCAGCTATGGCTACACCTTC. Amino acids: CAWRSPWGGSYGYTF.

CDR3 amino acids: CASSGTSDTDTQYF. Here the CDR3 DNA reads TGTGCCAGTTCCGGGACTAGCGACACAGATACGCAGTATTTT. This sequence joins TRBV19 and TRBJ2-3; TRBD2 matches at 10 bases. This CDR3 is built from 14 residues. Trimming at V came to 8 bases and at J to 2 bases, leaving 4 bases not matched to a gene. In germline, CDR1 is LNHDA, CDR2 SQIVND (reference sequence).

Here the CDR3 reads CASSRRDRARTEAFF. CDR3 nucleotide sequence: TGTGCCAGCAGCCGTCGAGACAGGGCGAGGACTGAAGCTTTCTTT. The chain is built from TRBV13 and TRBJ1-1, with 7 bases lining up with TRBD1. This CDR3 region has 15 residues. V was clipped by 5 bases and J by 5 bases; unmatched bases: 11. Germline assignment: CDR1 PRHDT and CDR2 FYEKMQ (reference sequence).

This clone was recorded once. This chain links TRBV29-1 with TRBJ1-1; D gene uncertain. The CDR3 consists of 14 residues. In germline, CDR1 is SQVTM, CDR2 ANQGSEA. Trimming removed 1 base from V and 6 bases from J, with 15 bases in between. CDR3 in DNA: TGCAGCGTTGAAGGCCTAGCGGGGTGGCCTGAAGCTTTCTTT. Protein product: CSVEGLAGWPEAFF. Based on the CDR3 plus reference TRBV29-1 and TRBJ1-1, the full variable domain is SAVISQKPSRDICQRGTSLTIQCQVDSQVTMMFWYRQQPGQSLTLIATANQGSEATYESGFVIDKFPISRPNLTFSTLTVSNMSPEDSSIYLCSVEGLAGWPEAFFGQGTRLTVV.

The chain employs TRBV5-6 and TRBJ2-2; TRBD1 matches at 7 bases. The CDR3 runs to 16 residues. Germline V gene sequence: CDR1 SGHDT, CDR2 YYEEEE. V lost 3 bases to trimming and J lost 1 base; unmatched junction nucleotides: 6. CDR3 in DNA: TGTGCCAGCAGCTCGCGACGGACAGGGAACACCGGGGAGCTGTTTTTT. Amino acid sequence: CASSSRRTGNTGELFF. Full variable domain (remainder filled in from reference TRBV5-6 and TRBJ2-2): DAGVTQSPTHLIKTRGQQVTLRCSPKSGHDTVSWYQQALGQGPQFIFQYYEEEERQRGNFPDRFSGHQFPNYSSELNVNALLLGDSALYLCASSSRRTGNTGELFFGEGSRLTVL.

This clone was found once. The genes are TRBV28 and TRBJ1-2; tentatively, D is TRBD1 (6 bases). The CDR3 is made up of 15 amino acids. Trimming removed 3 bases at V and 8 bases at J, with 19 bases between. Germline-derived CDR1 and CDR2 are MDHEN and SYDVKM. CDR3 loop: CASSFVGQGLQGYTF. In DNA, the CDR3 is TGTGCCAGCAGTTTTGTAGGGCAGGGGCTCCAAGGCTACACCTTC.

V and J are TRBV27 and TRBJ1-5, with D maybe TRBD1 (6 bases). V was clipped by 2 bases and J by 6 bases, with 8 bases between them. Germline V gene data show CDR1 as MNHEY and CDR2 as SMNVEV (reference sequence). The CDR3 loop spans 13 amino acids. CDR3 sequence (DNA): TGTGCCAGCAGTTTAAAACAGGGTCAGCCCCAGCATTTT. Translation gives CASSLKQGQPQHF.

The chain has TRBV19 and TRBJ1-1; TRBD1 matches 10 bases. The CDR3 runs to 15 residues. Looked up from germline, CDR1 is LNHDA and CDR2 is SQIVND (reference sequence). V lost 5 bases, J lost 5 bases, and 8 bases stayed unmatched. The CDR3 region has the DNA TGTGCCAGTAGTTCCTACCGGGACAGGGGTACTGAAGCTTTCTTT. Its translation: CASSSYRDRGTEAFF.

This chain joins TRBV28 and TRBJ1-5; TRBD1 might be the D (6 bases). The CDR3 loop spans 12 amino acids. Germline V gives CDR1 MDHEN, CDR2 SYDVKM. The V end was cut by 10 bases, the J end by 6 bases, with 13 bases between. CDR3 sequence reads: CATIQGVQPQHF. For the CDR3, the DNA is TGTGCCACAATACAGGGCGTTCAGCCCCAGCATTTT.

The chain employs TRBV7-3 and TRBJ1-1, with a possible D match to TRBD1 (6 bases). V lost 7 bases, J lost 4 bases, and 13 bases lay in between. The CDR3 runs 13 residues. Germline V gene data show CDR1 as SGHTA and CDR2 as FQGTGA. Written as DNA, the CDR3 is TGTGCCAGCAAAATACAGGGCAGCACTGAAGCTTTCTTT. Its translation is CASKIQGSTEAFF.

A word on this clone: Its ends do not fully match the called genes, so a read error is possible. V is TRBV30 and J is TRBJ1-2, with a weak D call TRBD1 (5 bases). CDR3 length equals 14 residues. In germline, CDR1 is GTSNPN, CDR2 SVGIG (reference sequence). The CDR3, as DNA: TGTGCCGGGAGCTCGGACATACCTGGCTATGGCTACACCTTC. Protein sequence: CAGSSDIPGYGYTF.

V gene TRBV9 combines with J gene TRBJ1-6; a possible D gene is TRBD1 (5 bases). V shed 4 bases and J shed 4 bases, with 12 bases lying between them. This CDR3 is built from 15 residues. The germline CDR1 and CDR2 sequences are SGDLS and YYNGEE. The CDR3 protein is CASSRRGEYNSPLHF. Written as DNA, the CDR3 is TGTGCCAGCAGCCGACGGGGGGAGTATAATTCACCCCTCCACTTT.

The chain recombines TRBV7-9 with TRBJ1-6, with 9 positions matching TRBD1. V was clipped by 4 bases and J by 9 bases; unmatched bases: 7. Per the germline V gene, CDR1 is SEHNR and CDR2 is FQNEAQ (reference sequence). CDR3 length equals 15 residues. CDR3 residues: CASSWGQGSGSPLHF. The CDR3 nucleotides are TGTGCCAGCAGCTGGGGACAGGGAAGTGGTTCACCCCTCCACTTT.

CDR3 in amino acids: CASSEGQAVGNTIYF. CDR3 DNA: TGTGCCAGCAGTGAGGGGCAGGCGGTTGGAAACACCATATATTTT. This chain joins TRBV2 and TRBJ1-3; the D gene is possibly TRBD1 (5 bases). The CDR3 totals 15 residues. Trimming stripped 3 bases from V and 3 bases from J, with 12 bases between. CDR1 SNHLY and CDR2 FYNNEI come from the germline V gene.

The chain recombines TRBV6-2 or TRBV6-3 with TRBJ1-2, with D possibly matching TRBD1 (6 bases). CDR3 length equals 15 residues. The V gene's germline CDR1 is MNHEY and CDR2 SVGEGT. V was pared by 2 bases and J by 4 bases, with 14 bases between. The CDR3 nucleotides are TGTGCCAGCAGTTACATTGGACAGCCTACCTATGGCTACACCTTC. Translation gives CASSYIGQPTYGYTF.

V is TRBV9 and J is TRBJ2-2; 7 bases agree with TRBD2. The germline gives CDR1 SGDLS, CDR2 YYNGEE. The CDR3 runs 16 residues. Losses at the gene ends were 2 bases for V and 2 bases for J; bases not matched to a gene: 6. CDR3 region: CASSVGAGLNTGELFF. DNA for the CDR3: TGTGCCAGCAGCGTCGGAGCGGGGTTAAACACCGGGGAGCTGTTTTTT.